A single sample gave rise to the 21 T cell receptor beta chains below, sequenced in a study of blood T cells in healthy people across ages (dated by TCRdb to between 2014 and 2016). Libraries came from 5' RACE. A second PCR of roughly 7 to 12 cycles was performed with a sample-barcoded 5' primer and a J-beta primer mix. TCRdb ran its own pipeline on the public reads, namely fastp trimming at Q25 and MiXCR clone calling, and kept in-frame beta chains. Records with the same CDR3 protein are collapsed into one entry carrying the most frequent genes and DNA. The sample includes 1.8 million or so distinct CDR3 sequences, with around 40% observed a single time. Clones ranked in the top ten supply under 30% of the sample. Sequenced input: blood. These TCRs come from a human donor in good health.

The chain uses TRBV11-2 and TRBJ1-2, with D hard to call. The CDR3 has 11 amino acids. V was shortened by 4 bases and J by 7 bases, with 7 bases between the two germline ends. Germline CDR1 and CDR2: SGHAT and FQNNGV. In DNA form, the CDR3 reads TGTGCCAGCAGCTCCTATTCTGGCTACACCTTC. It codes for CASSSYSGYTF. Complete variable domain (other parts from reference TRBV11-2 and TRBJ1-2): EAGVAQSPRYKIIEKRQSVAFWCNPISGHATLYWYQQILGQGPKLLIQFQNNGVVDDSQLPKDRFSAERLKGVDSTLKIQPAKLEDSAVYLCASSSYSGYTFGSGTRLTVV.

The chain carries TRBV9 and TRBJ1-6; 7 nucleotides align to TRBD1. This CDR3 contains 16 residues. The germline CDR1 and CDR2 sequences are SGDLS and YYNGEE. The trim removed 3 bases at V and 1 base at J, leaving 4 bases unmatched. CDR3 DNA: TGTGCCAGCAGCGCAGGGGGGGGATCCTATAATTCACCCCTCCACTTT. Translating it yields CASSAGGGSYNSPLHF.

The chain combines TRBV7-2 with TRBJ1-2; 9 positions agree with TRBD1. The CDR3 length is 16 residues. The V and J ends lost 1 base and 4 bases, in that order; junction bases with no gene match: 7. CDR1 is SGHTA and CDR2 is FQGNSA in the germline V gene. CDR3 nucleotides: TGTGCCAGCAGCTTAGGGGGACAGGGAGCATTCTATGGCTACACCTTC. Translated, it gives CASSLGGQGAFYGYTF.

Written as DNA, the CDR3 is TGCAGTGCTATACCCGGGATGACTAGCGGCTCCTTCTTTCAAGAGACCCAGTACTTC. Protein: CSAIPGMTSGSFFQETQYF. The chain uses TRBV20-1 and TRBJ2-5; TRBD2 agrees at 9 bases. The trim removed 4 bases at V and 2 bases at J, leaving 20 bases unmatched. CDR1 DFQATT and CDR2 SNEGSKA come from the germline V gene (reference sequence). This CDR3 region has 19 residues.

V gene TRBV28 combines with J gene TRBJ1-1; a possible D gene is TRBD1 (6 bases). Between the trimmed V and J ends, which lost 6 bases and 4 bases, there was a span of 21 bases. This CDR3 spans 16 amino acids. Germline-derived CDR1 and CDR2 are MDHEN and SYDVKM. CDR3 coding DNA: TGTGCCAGCAGACCACTGTCCCACAGGGTACCCACTGAAGCTTTCTTT. It translates to CASRPLSHRVPTEAFF.

The chain recombines TRBV25-1 with TRBJ1-1; D uncertain. CDR3 length: 13 residues. V lost 8 bases and J 8 bases, leaving 18 bases between the germline ends. Germline V lookup: CDR1 MGHDK, CDR2 SYGVNS. The CDR3 DNA sequence: TGTGCCAGCGCCGCTCCGGAGCTCCGCGAAGCTTTCTTT. Its protein is CASAAPELREAFF.

The chain uses TRBV5-6 and TRBJ1-2, with D perhaps matching TRBD1 (5 bases). Germline CDR1 reads SGHDT; CDR2 reads YYEEEE. The CDR3 totals 14 residues. V was cut by 4 bases and J by 10 bases, with 20 bases left in between. CDR3 sequence reads: CASSQPWGREDYTF. CDR3 sequence (DNA): TGTGCCAGCAGCCAACCCTGGGGCAGGGAAGACTACACCTTC.

This clonotype was picked up a small number of times. The chain links TRBV5-5 to TRBJ2-1; D remains ambiguous. The germline gives CDR1 SGHKS, CDR2 YYEKEE (reference sequence). The CDR3 is 14 residues long. V was clipped by 4 bases and J by 4 bases, with 12 bases between them. The CDR3 is CASSQEWAYNEQFF. CDR3 nucleotides: TGTGCCAGCAGCCAGGAGTGGGCGTACAATGAGCAGTTCTTC.

In this sample, this clonotype turned up a few times. The J gene is TRBJ1-1, the V gene TRBV20-1; D remains ambiguous. The CDR3 extends over 16 amino acids. The V and J ends lost 5 bases and 1 base respectively, with 20 bases between them. The germline gives CDR1 DFQATT, CDR2 SNEGSKA (reference sequence). The CDR3 DNA reads TGCAGTGCTGTAGGGTCATCCTGGGGTGCGAACACTGAAGCTTTCTTT. This encodes CSAVGSSWGANTEAFF.

This clonotype appeared a few times. V and J are TRBV7-2 and TRBJ2-7; D tentatively reads TRBD1 or TRBD2 (5 bases each). Trimming took off 1 base at V and 3 bases at J, with 13 bases between the two ends. This CDR3 comprises 15 residues. CDR1 SGHTA and CDR2 FQGNSA come from the germline V gene. The CDR3 protein is CASSLEGTSLYEQYF. DNA of the CDR3: TGTGCCAGCAGCTTAGAGGGGACGTCCCTCTACGAGCAGTACTTC.

The chain uses TRBV6-6 and TRBJ1-5, with D uncertain. V shed 2 bases and J shed 4 bases, with 15 bases lying between them. The CDR3 sequence is 16 residues long. Germline V lookup: CDR1 MNHNY, CDR2 SVGAGI (reference sequence). The CDR3 loop reads CASSYRWERGNQPQHF. CDR3 sequence (DNA): TGTGCCAGCAGTTACCGGTGGGAAAGAGGGAATCAGCCCCAGCATTTT.

There are a few counts of this clonotype. A junction boundary mismatches the germline segment, possibly from a read error. This sequence joins TRBV6-5 and TRBJ2-3; tentative D call: TRBD1 (6 bases). The CDR3 has 14 amino acids. Germline lookup yields CDR1 MNHEY and CDR2 SVGAGI. The CDR3 bases are TGTACCAGCAGGTACAGGGAGAGCACAGATACGCAGTATTTT. It specifies CTSRYRESTDTQYF.

This rearrangement joins TRBV20-1 to TRBJ1-1; TRBD1 agrees at 8 bases. This CDR3 comprises 18 residues. Germline CDR1 reads DFQATT; CDR2 reads SNEGSKA (reference sequence). J gave up 1 base and V 0 bases, and 13 bases lay outside the gene matches. The CDR3 protein is CSAREVGTGDIRNTEAFF. CDR3 nucleotides: TGCAGTGCTAGAGAGGTAGGGACAGGAGATATACGGAACACTGAAGCTTTCTTT.

This chain connects TRBV20-1 to TRBJ2-3; D tentatively fits TRBD1 or TRBD2 (5 bases each). CDR3 size: 11 residues. Per germline, CDR1 DFQATT and CDR2 SNEGSKA (reference sequence). V dropped 5 bases and J dropped 14 bases, with 17 bases sitting between them. In DNA, the CDR3 is TGCAGTGCTCGCTTGGGGGAAGCCCCGTATTTT. Its translation is CSARLGEAPYF.

The rearrangement links TRBV7-9 to TRBJ2-3; 8 bases align to TRBD2. Germline CDR1 reads SEHNR; CDR2 reads FQNEAQ (reference sequence). CDR3 size: 15 residues. The V and J ends lost 4 bases and 2 bases, in that order; junction bases with no gene match: 5. The CDR3 spells CASSSRAGVTDTQYF. In nucleotides, the CDR3 is TGTGCCAGCAGCTCTCGAGCGGGGGTCACAGATACGCAGTATTTT. Based on the CDR3 plus reference TRBV7-9 and TRBJ2-3, the full variable domain is DTGVSQNPRHKITKRGQNVTFRCDPISEHNRLYWYRQTLGQGPEFLTYFQNEAQLEKSRLLSDRFSAERPKGSFSTLEIQRTEQGDSAMYLCASSSRAGVTDTQYFGPGTRLTVL.

V is TRBV13 and J is TRBJ2-4, with 10 bases lining up with TRBD1. Matching the DNA end better, TRBJ2-7 makes the J call doubtful. Looked up from germline, CDR1 is PRHDT and CDR2 is FYEKMQ (reference sequence). The length of the CDR3 is 15 residues. The CDR3, as DNA: TGTGCCAGCAGCCCGACAGGGGGCTTAACCTACGAGCAGTACTTC. It specifies CASSPTGGLTYEQYF.

This clonotype appeared a few times. The V gene is TRBV5-1, the J gene TRBJ1-5, with D unclear. The germline CDR1 and CDR2 sequences are SGHRS and YFSETQ. Trimming removed 1 base from V and 3 bases from J, with 8 bases in between. The CDR3 totals 14 residues. CDR3 sequence: CASSLSPANQPQHF. The DNA for the CDR3 is TGCGCCAGCAGCTTGTCGCCAGCCAATCAGCCCCAGCATTTT.

In its sample, this clonotype was seen a few times. The gene calls are TRBV7-2 and TRBJ2-7; TRBD1 aligns across 7 bases. V was pared by 5 bases and J by 5 bases, with 12 bases of the junction left unmatched. CDR1 SGHTA and CDR2 FQGNSA come from the germline V gene. The CDR3 is 15 amino acids. CDR3 sequence: CASSLRWTGANEQYF. The CDR3, as DNA: TGTGCCAGCAGCCTGAGGTGGACAGGAGCAAACGAGCAGTACTTC.

V and J are TRBV20-1 and TRBJ1-5; D is perhaps TRBD1 (6 bases). The V end lost 0 bases, the J end lost 4 bases, and 13 bases lay between the germline ends. The CDR3 consists of 15 residues. Germline CDR1 is DFQATT and CDR2 is SNEGSKA (reference sequence). In DNA form, the CDR3 reads TGCAGTGCTAGAGACCGGGACATTTGGAATCAGCCCCAGCATTTT. This translates into CSARDRDIWNQPQHF.

V and J are TRBV14 and TRBJ2-3; tentative D call: TRBD2 (5 bases). Trimming took 0 bases from V and 2 from J, leaving 12 bases between them. The CDR3 covers 16 residues. From germline, CDR1 is SGHDN and CDR2 FVKESK. CDR3 coding DNA: TGTGCCAGCAGCCAAGAAGGTGGGGAGACCACAGATACGCAGTATTTT. This sequence encodes CASSQEGGETTDTQYF.

This chain joins TRBV20-1 and TRBJ1-5, with D perhaps matching TRBD1 (6 bases). V was cut by 5 bases and J by 6 bases, with 17 bases left in between. The germline V gene has CDR1 DFQATT and CDR2 SNEGSKA (reference sequence). The CDR3 spans 14 residues. The CDR3 bases are TGCAGTGCTTATACACAGGGTTTCCGTCAGCCCCAGCATTTT. It yields the protein CSAYTQGFRQPQHF.